Following are 2 T cell receptor beta chains from one sample sequenced in a study of T cell changes during pregnancy in multiple sclerosis. Profiling relied on immunoSEQ multiplex PCR, and the TCRdb table lists in-frame clones only, not all of them. The sample lists roughly 89,000 clones; about 94% were seen once. This specimen was peripheral blood, taken after pregnancy. All receptors derive from a female donor in good health, enrolled as a control in a pregnancy study.

A note on this clone: The identical CDR3 is also encoded by other nucleotide sequences in the sample. The V gene is TRBV5-1, the J gene TRBJ2-1, with 10 bases identical to TRBD2. J was trimmed by 4 bases and V by 2 bases; bases with no gene match: 3. Germline V gene lookup returns CDR1 SGHRS and CDR2 YFSETQ. The CDR3 spans 15 residues. The DNA of the CDR3 is TGCGCCAGCAGCTTAGGACTAGCGGCATACAATGAGCAGTTCTTC. Encoded protein: CASSLGLAAYNEQFF.

V and J are TRBV2 and TRBJ2-1; 8 nucleotides agree with TRBD2. The V gene end was trimmed by 8 bases and the J gene end by 3 bases; junction bases not matched to a gene: 9. The germline V gene has CDR1 SNHLY and CDR2 FYNNEI. The CDR3 length is 15 residues. CDR3 in DNA: TGTGCCAGCCAGATAGCGGGAAGAAACTACAATGAGCAGTTCTTC. It yields the protein CASQIAGRNYNEQFF.